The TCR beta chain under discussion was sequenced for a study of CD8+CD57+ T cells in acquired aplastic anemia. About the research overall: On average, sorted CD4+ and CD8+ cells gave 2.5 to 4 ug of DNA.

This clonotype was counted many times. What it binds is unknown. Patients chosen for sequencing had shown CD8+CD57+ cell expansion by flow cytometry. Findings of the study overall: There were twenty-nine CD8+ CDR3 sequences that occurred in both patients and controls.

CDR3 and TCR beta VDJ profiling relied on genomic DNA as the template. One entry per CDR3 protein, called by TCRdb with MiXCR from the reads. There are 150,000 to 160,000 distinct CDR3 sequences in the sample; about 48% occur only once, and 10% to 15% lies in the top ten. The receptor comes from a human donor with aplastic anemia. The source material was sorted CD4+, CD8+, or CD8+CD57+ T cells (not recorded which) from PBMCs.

Here the CDR3 reads CASSVSTGVFDTQYF. The DNA of the CDR3 is TGTGCCAGCAGTGTGAGTACGGGAGTGTTTGATACGCAGTATTTT. The chain carries TRBV2 and TRBJ2-3; D perhaps matches TRBD2 (6 bases). V was clipped by 4 bases and J by 6 bases, with 17 bases between them. The CDR3 loop spans 15 amino acids. CDR1 is SNHLY, CDR2 FYNNEI, per germline.